The source of this T cell receptor (beta chain) is a study of T cell repertoires in ileal Crohn's disease. Background on the study: The MI sample came from the proximal margin of the surgical specimen.

This CDR3 contains 12 residues. Trimming cost V 0 bases and J 1 base, with 2 bases left between them. Germline values: CDR1 SGHDT, CDR2 YYEEEE. About this clone: The sample carries other DNA sequences with the same CDR3.

Time point denoted: proximal margin of the surgical specimen (macroscopically non-inflamed). Eligibility required adulthood, ileal or ileocolonic Crohn's disease and indicated ileocolonic resection. This table comes from immunoSEQ multiplex PCR, and its TCRdb copy is limited to in-frame clones, with some not included. The sample holds thousands of clones; roughly 78% are singletons and the top ten take around 27%. The origin of this receptor is an adult with Crohn's disease. The chain has TRBV5-6 and TRBJ2-7, with D uncertain. Specimen: ileal tissue. In DNA form, the CDR3 reads TGTGCCAGCAGCTTGGCTTCCTACGAGCAGTACTTC. Translating it yields CASSLASYEQYF.